The entry below describes one TCR beta chain. Sequencing was performed with immunoSEQ multiplex PCR; in TCRdb, only in-frame clones are kept and a portion is missing. The sample has about 260,000 clones; about 88% are singletons. The CDR3 loop spans 16 amino acids. Trimming removed 4 bases from V and 0 bases from J; junction bases left unmatched: 9. From germline, CDR1 is SGDLS and CDR2 YYNGEE. The entry originates in a study of blood T cell repertoires in COVID-19. Across 20 to 25 US areas, participants ranged in age from about 18 to 100 years. This TCR was recovered from a woman in her fifties or sixties who had recovered from COVID-19. The specimen sequenced was PBMCs or T cells enriched from blood (not recorded which). This chain joins TRBV9 and TRBJ2-5; 7 nucleotides align to TRBD1. CDR3 region: CASSTGQATYQETQYF. CDR3 bases: TGTGCCAGCAGCACCGGACAGGCCACGTACCAAGAGACCCAGTACTTC.